This entry lists 30 T cell receptor beta chains sequenced from one sample in a study of cytomegalovirus exposure and HLA in healthy donors. PCR was performed using 60 Vbeta and 13 Jbeta primers. TCRdb keeps only in-frame clones here, not all; method: immunoSEQ multiplex PCR. Among around 160,000 clones listed, roughly 78% were seen once. Specimen: PBMCs. Every receptor here comes from a man in his forties in good health and CMV-seropositive.

This chain joins TRBV18 and TRBJ2-1; 11 bases agree with TRBD2. The trim removed 0 bases at V and 9 bases at J, leaving 7 bases unmatched. This CDR3 contains 16 residues. The germline gives CDR1 KGHSH, CDR2 LQKENI. The CDR3 coding sequence is TGTGCCAGCTCACCACCGGGACTAGCGGCCGCTGGTGAGCAGTTCTTC. This gives the protein CASSPPGLAAAGEQFF.

The V and J genes are TRBV4-2 and TRBJ2-3; 11 bases are shared with TRBD2. Germline V lookup: CDR1 LGHNA, CDR2 YNFKEQ. The CDR3 is 16 amino acids. Losses at the gene ends were 1 base for V and 4 bases for J; bases not matched to a gene: 4. The CDR3 DNA follows: TGTGCCAGCAGCCAAGGAACTAGCGGGAGTGCAGATACGCAGTATTTT. Translation gives CASSQGTSGSADTQYF.

The sample holds a few counts of this clone. The gene calls are TRBV11-3 and TRBJ2-3; D gene ambiguous. CDR1 is SGHNT and CDR2 is YENEEA in the germline V gene. Trimming removed 0 bases from V and 2 bases from J, with 6 bases in between. This CDR3 has 14 amino acids. The CDR3 DNA sequence: TGTGCCAGCAGCTTAGAGCACTCCACAGATACGCAGTATTTT. Translation: CASSLEHSTDTQYF.

V gene TRBV7-2 combines with J gene TRBJ2-3, with 11 bases lining up with TRBD2. Germline V lookup: CDR1 SGHTA, CDR2 FQGNSA. CDR3 length: 18 residues. V trimming: 1 base; J trimming: 5 bases; junction bases outside the gene matches: 11. CDR3 in amino acids: CASSLVGTSGGGGDTQYF. The CDR3 coding sequence is TGTGCCAGCAGCTTAGTTGGGACTAGCGGAGGGGGGGGAGATACGCAGTATTTT.

The rearrangement uses TRBV21-1 and TRBJ1-2; TRBD1 was called by the table and not checked on the DNA. TRBV21-1 is a documented pseudogene. This CDR3 spans 19 amino acids. The CDR3 bases are TGTGCCAGCAGCAAAGTTAGGGGACATCGCGATACCGTGAAGTTAGGCTACACCTTC. It is translated as CASSKVRGHRDTVKLGYTF.

The gene calls are TRBV19 and TRBJ1-1; D remains unclear. The CDR3 is 14 amino acids. The germline V and J ends were trimmed by 7 bases and 5 bases, with 17 bases remaining between them. CDR1 LNHDA and CDR2 SQIVND come from the germline V gene (reference sequence). The CDR3 DNA is TGTGCCAGTATGAACGGAGGGATGGTGACTGAAGCTTTCTTT. Translated: CASMNGGMVTEAFF. Supplemented by reference TRBV19 and TRBJ1-1, the full variable domain reads DGGITQSPKYLFRKEGQNVTLSCEQNLNHDAMYWYRQDPGQGLRLIYYSQIVNDFQKGDIAEGYSVSREKKESFPLTVTSAQKNPTAFYLCASMNGGMVTEAFFGQGTRLTVV.

In the case of this clone: The sample carries other DNA sequences with the same CDR3. This chain links TRBV5-1 with TRBJ2-3; D is uncertain. The germline V gene encodes CDR1 SGHRS and CDR2 YFSETQ. V was cut by 0 bases and J by 2 bases, with 13 bases left in between. This CDR3 contains 16 residues. The CDR3 loop reads CASSLAEDKDTDTQYF. In nucleotides, the CDR3 is TGCGCCAGCAGCTTGGCAGAGGATAAGGACACAGATACGCAGTATTTT.

Concerning this clone itself: Germline and junction disagree at one end, which may indicate a read error. This chain connects TRBV7-9 to TRBJ1-2; maybe TRBD1 (6 bases). There are 14 residues in the CDR3. The germline gives CDR1 SEHNR, CDR2 FQNEAQ (reference sequence). The CDR3 DNA reads TGTTCCAGCAGCTTAAGAGGGGAGGGGGATGGCTACACCTTC. Protein product: CSSSLRGEGDGYTF.

V is TRBV9 and J is TRBJ2-2; 11 bases fit TRBD2. The J segment lost 3 bases and the V segment lost 3 bases, leaving 7 bases of the junction unmatched. Germline V gene sequence: CDR1 SGDLS, CDR2 YYNGEE. The CDR3 totals 17 residues. The chain's CDR3 is CASSARLAGIDTGELFF. CDR3 nucleotides: TGTGCCAGCAGCGCCCGACTAGCGGGAATCGACACCGGGGAGCTGTTTTTT.

The rearrangement links TRBV28 to TRBJ1-1; possible D gene TRBD1, 5 bases. V lost 2 bases, J lost 3 bases, and 13 bases lay in between. Germline V lookup: CDR1 MDHEN, CDR2 SYDVKM. CDR3 length: 15 residues. DNA of the CDR3: TGTGCCAGCAGTTTAAATACTCTGACAGACACTGAAGCTTTCTTT. As protein: CASSLNTLTDTEAFF.

The CDR3 loop is CASRSNQGRKLFF. The CDR3 DNA sequence: TGTGCCAGCAGAAGCAATCAGGGTAGAAAACTGTTTTTT. The chain couples TRBV6-5 to TRBJ1-4; D possibly corresponds to TRBD1 (5 bases). The V end was cut by 6 bases, the J end by 10 bases, with 15 bases between. This CDR3 contains 13 residues. Germline V CDR1 and CDR2: MNHEY, SVGAGI.

The CDR3 sequence: CASSLTGGMANEQFF. CDR3 sequence (DNA): TGTGCCAGCAGCTTAACGGGGGGGATGGCGAATGAGCAGTTCTTC. This chain joins TRBV7-3 and TRBJ2-1; TRBD2 matches 7 bases. Germline V gives CDR1 SGHTA, CDR2 FQGTGA. The J segment lost 7 bases and the V segment lost 0 bases, leaving 6 bases of the junction unmatched. The CDR3 is 15 residues long.

The chain joins TRBV14 to TRBJ2-7; maybe TRBD2 (5 bases). The CDR3 is made up of 14 amino acids. V was trimmed by 2 bases and J by 1 base, leaving 9 bases between them. Looked up from germline, CDR1 is SGHDN and CDR2 is FVKESK. CDR3 sequence: CASSQFRGSYEQYF. CDR3 DNA sequence: TGTGCCAGCAGCCAATTTCGGGGATCCTACGAGCAGTACTTC.

Concerning this clone itself: Relative to the germline gene, one junction end is altered; a read error may explain this. J is TRBJ2-7 and V is TRBV7-9; D might be TRBD1 (5 bases). The CDR3 has 12 residues. The V gene's germline CDR1 is SEHNR and CDR2 FQNEAQ (reference sequence). The chain's CDR3 is CSSSLDTQGQYF. CDR3 nucleotide sequence: TGTTCCAGCAGCTTAGATACCCAGGGGCAGTACTTC.

V usage is TRBV5-4 and J usage is TRBJ2-7, with TRBD1 as a possible D gene (5 bases). Deletions cut 4 bases from V and 3 bases from J, with 11 bases between. The CDR3 is made up of 13 amino acids. Germline values: CDR1 SGHNT, CDR2 YYREEE (reference sequence). In DNA, the CDR3 is TGTGCCAGCAGCCGCATAGGGGACTACGAGCAGTACTTC. Amino acid sequence: CASSRIGDYEQYF. Full variable domain (outside the CDR3, taken from reference TRBV5-4 and TRBJ2-7): ETGVTQSPTHLIKTRGQQVTLRCSSQSGHNTVSWYQQALGQGPQFIFQYYREEENGRGNFPPRFSGLQFPNYSSELNVNALELDDSALYLCASSRIGDYEQYFGPGTRLTVT.

This clone was observed a handful of times. This chain links TRBV9 with TRBJ1-2; no reliable D call. The CDR3 length is 12 residues. Germline CDR1 and CDR2: SGDLS and YYNGEE. Between the trimmed V and J ends, which lost 4 bases and 6 bases, there was a span of 10 bases. As DNA, the CDR3 is TGTGCCAGCAGCCCCCTGGAGCATGGCTACACCTTC. Its translation is CASSPLEHGYTF.

The chain carries TRBV15 and TRBJ2-7, with D perhaps TRBD1 (5 bases). This CDR3 is 15 amino acids long. Trimming cost V 0 bases and J 6 bases, with 15 bases left between them. The V gene's germline CDR1 is LNHNV and CDR2 YYDKDF (reference sequence). The CDR3 region is CATSREGLRTSEQYF. The CDR3 region has the DNA TGTGCCACCAGCAGAGAGGGCCTCAGGACATCCGAGCAGTACTTC.

The rearrangement links TRBV7-9 to TRBJ1-1; a possible D gene is TRBD1 (6 bases). The CDR3 is made up of 14 amino acids. V dropped 5 bases and J dropped 1 base, with 11 bases sitting between them. Germline assignment: CDR1 SEHNR and CDR2 FQNEAQ (reference sequence). The CDR3 bases are TGTGCCAGCAGCGAACAGGGATCGAACACTGAAGCTTTCTTT. Translating gives CASSEQGSNTEAFF.

This CDR3 reads CATELETSGSYEQYF. The CDR3 DNA is TGTGCCACCGAATTAGAGACTAGCGGCTCCTACGAGCAGTACTTC. The chain is built from TRBV6-1 and TRBJ2-7; 9 bases align to TRBD2. Germline V gene sequence: CDR1 MNHNS, CDR2 SASEGT. After removal of 10 bases from V and 0 bases from J, the junction contained 10 bases not matched to a gene. The CDR3 spans 15 residues.

The chain recombines TRBV10-3 with TRBJ2-1; tentative D call: TRBD2 (6 bases). This CDR3 spans 13 amino acids. V was clipped by 4 bases and J by 8 bases, with 12 bases between them. The germline V gene encodes CDR1 ENHRY and CDR2 SYGVKD. In DNA, the CDR3 is TGTGCCATCAGTGTATGGGGAGGTCATGAGCAGTTCTTC. This gives the protein CAISVWGGHEQFF.

This chain joins TRBV7-9 and TRBJ1-1, with D possibly matching TRBD1 (6 bases). The ends were cut back, 2 bases at V and 5 bases at J, with 9 bases in the middle. The CDR3 extends over 13 amino acids. CDR1 is SEHNR, CDR2 FQNEAQ, per germline (reference sequence). The CDR3 region is CASSLTGQTEAFF. In nucleotides, the CDR3 is TGTGCCAGCAGCTTAACAGGACAGACTGAAGCTTTCTTT.

The gene calls are TRBV4-1 and TRBJ2-1, with D tentatively TRBD2 (5 bases). This CDR3 comprises 15 residues. Germline V gene lookup returns CDR1 MGHRA and CDR2 YSYEKL. The ends were cut back, 0 bases at V and 3 bases at J, with 9 bases in the middle. The CDR3 DNA is TGCGCCAGCAGCCAAGATAGGACTGACTACAATGAGCAGTTCTTC. The encoded protein is CASSQDRTDYNEQFF.

The CDR3 loop reads CASSLGSVSRGNTQYF. CDR3 sequence (DNA): TGTGCCAGCAGCTTGGGATCCGTGTCCCGCGGGAATACGCAGTATTTT. The V gene is TRBV5-6, the J gene TRBJ2-3, with D perhaps TRBD2 (6 bases). Trimming shortened V by 0 bases and J by 7 bases, and 18 bases separated the two germline ends. CDR1 and CDR2 from the germline V gene are SGHDT and YYEEEE. This CDR3 is 16 amino acids long.

V and J are TRBV6-5 and TRBJ2-7; possibly TRBD1 for D (7 bases). This CDR3 contains 15 residues. CDR1 is MNHEY, CDR2 SVGAGI, per germline. V was cut by 5 bases and J by 0 bases, with 14 bases left in between. The CDR3 is CASSRQGGPSYEQYF. The CDR3, as DNA: TGTGCCAGCAGTCGACAGGGAGGTCCCTCCTACGAGCAGTACTTC.

This CDR3 is CASRQIAGNTDTQYF. The CDR3, as DNA: TGTGCCAGTCGGCAGATAGCGGGAAACACAGATACGCAGTATTTT. This chain joins TRBV19 and TRBJ2-3, with TRBD2 identical over 8 bases. Germline CDR1 is LNHDA and CDR2 is SQIVND (reference sequence). The CDR3 totals 15 residues. V gave up 8 bases and J gave up 2 bases; unmatched junction bases: 9.

This rearrangement joins TRBV19 to TRBJ1-4, with 8 positions matching TRBD1. The CDR3 spans 16 residues. Germline CDR1 is LNHDA and CDR2 is SQIVND (reference sequence). V shed 4 bases, J shed 0 bases, and the junction held 4 bases outside the gene matches. The chain's CDR3 is CASSRQGIATNEKLFF. As DNA, the CDR3 is TGTGCCAGTAGTAGACAGGGGATTGCAACTAATGAAAAACTGTTTTTT.

This clone was seen more than once but under ten times. The chain couples TRBV29-1 to TRBJ2-1; 10 bases match TRBD2. The CDR3 has 12 residues. Trimming at V came to 4 bases and at J to 7 bases, leaving 1 base not matched to a gene. The germline CDR1 and CDR2 sequences are SQVTM and ANQGSEA. The DNA for the CDR3 is TGCAGCGTTGCTAGCGGGAGTAATGAGCAGTTCTTC. This sequence encodes CSVASGSNEQFF.

The chain combines TRBV7-9 with TRBJ2-5, with unresolved D. CDR3 length equals 12 residues. Trimming pared 5 bases from V and 4 bases from J, leaving 8 bases between. The germline V gene encodes CDR1 SEHNR and CDR2 FQNEAQ (reference sequence). CDR3 in amino acids: CASSRRSETQYF. In nucleotides, the CDR3 is TGTGCCAGCAGCCGGCGGTCAGAGACCCAGTACTTC.

The J gene is TRBJ2-5, the V gene TRBV2, with TRBD2 as a possible D gene (5 bases). This CDR3 spans 13 amino acids. CDR1 and CDR2 from the germline V gene are SNHLY and FYNNEI. Trimming stripped 5 bases from V and 4 bases from J, with 11 bases between. CDR3 protein: CASSYGELETQYF. The CDR3 bases are TGTGCCAGCAGTTACGGGGAGTTAGAGACCCAGTACTTC.

This clone appeared many times. V gene TRBV19 combines with J gene TRBJ1-1, with TRBD1 as a possible D gene (6 bases). Trimming removed 1 base from V and 0 bases from J, with 12 bases in between. CDR1 and CDR2 from the germline V gene are LNHDA and SQIVND (reference sequence). CDR3 length equals 16 residues. CDR3 sequence: CASSIVRGAMNTEAFF. In DNA, the CDR3 is TGTGCCAGTAGTATAGTTCGGGGGGCGATGAACACTGAAGCTTTCTTT.